Listed below are T cell receptor beta chains from one sample, sequenced in a study of blood T cell repertoires in COVID-19. Here immunoSEQ multiplex PCR was the method, and the copy in TCRdb shows in-frame clones only, minus some. The data contain more than 85,000 clones, over 75% of them singletons. Material for sequencing was peripheral blood. The receptors were sampled from a human donor in a cohort sampled during active COVID-19. Each CDR3 is given with its conserved first and last residue. The D gene is left open where the match is weak. A clone size is listed for some rows: how often the clone was seen (once, few, many), or a class if it is expanded.

J,length,size,V,D,DNA,CDR3
TRBJ2-2,19,NA,TRBV18,TRBD1,TGTGCCAGCTCAATGCGACAGGGGGCTCCCAGACTAAACACCGGGGAGCTGTTTTTT,CASSMRQGAPRLNTGELFF
TRBJ2-7,15,NA,TRBV19,NA,TGTGCCAGTAGTCGACAGGACGTGGGGGGGTACGAGCAGTACTTC,CASSRQDVGGYEQYF
TRBJ1-1,15,NA,TRBV14,NA,TGTGCCAGCAGCCAAGCCCAACAGGGATGGACTGAAGCTTTCTTT,CASSQAQQGWTEAFF
TRBJ2-5,15,NA,TRBV5-1,TRBD2,TGCGCCAGCAGACGAAGCGGGGCGACCCAAGAGACCCAGTACTTC,CASRRSGATQETQYF
TRBJ1-6,15,NA,TRBV10-2,TRBD1,TGCGCCAGCAGGGACAGGGGCCCCGCTAATTCACCCCTCCACTTT,CASRDRGPANSPLHF
TRBJ2-2,15,NA,TRBV5-1,TRBD1,TGCGCCAGCAGCTTGGATACAGGGGACACCGGGGAGCTGTTTTTT,CASSLDTGDTGELFF
TRBJ1-1,13,NA,TRBV7-8,NA,TGTGCCAGCAGCTTAAGGGGGAACACTGAAGCTTTCTTT,CASSLRGNTEAFF
TRBJ1-4,10,NA,TRBV6-6,NA,TGTGCCAGCAGACTAGAAAAACTGTTTTTT,CASRLEKLFF
TRBJ1-5,15,NA,TRBV4-1,NA,TGCGCCAGCAGCCAAGTCTACGGGTCAAATCAGCCCCAGCATTTT,CASSQVYGSNQPQHF
TRBJ2-5,16,NA,TRBV9,TRBD2,TGTGCCAGCAGCTTACGGACTAGCGGGGGACAAGAGACCCAGTACTTC,CASSLRTSGGQETQYF
TRBJ1-1,14,once,TRBV7-9,NA,TGTGCCAGCAGCCGTCGGGGGGCGCAGAATGAAGCTTTCTTT,CASSRRGAQNEAFF
TRBJ2-1,16,NA,TRBV10-2,TRBD2,TGCGCCAGCATGACGGCGCACAGCGGGGGGAAAAATGAGCAGTTCTTC,CASMTAHSGGKNEQFF
TRBJ1-2,16,NA,TRBV28,TRBD1,TGTGCCAGCACCCACGACCCGGGACAGGAATTATATGGCTACACCTTC,CASTHDPGQELYGYTF
TRBJ2-7,13,NA,TRBV7-2,TRBD1,TGTGCCAGCAGCTTAGAGGCAGGGGGCGAGCAGTACTTC,CASSLEAGGEQYF
TRBJ1-2,16,once,TRBV7-2,TRBD1,TGTGCCAGCAGCTTAACAGGGACAGGTGAACCATATGGCTACACCTTC,CASSLTGTGEPYGYTF
TRBJ1-5,14,NA,TRBV28,TRBD1,TGTGCCAGCACGACAGGGGAAGTAAGTCAGCCCCAGCATTTT,CASTTGEVSQPQHF
TRBJ2-1,13,NA,TRBV7-3,NA,TGTGCCAGCAGCTTAGCCAGTTACAATGAGCAGTTCTTC,CASSLASYNEQFF
TRBJ2-2,15,NA,TRBV7-2,TRBD1,TGTGCCAGCAGAGGGGACAGGGGTCGTAGCGGGGAGCTGTTTTTT,CASRGDRGRSGELFF
TRBJ1-3,14,NA,TRBV9,NA,TGTGCCAGCAGCCTCCGGGATTTGGGAAACACCATATATTTT,CASSLRDLGNTIYF
TRBJ2-7,14,NA,TRBV7-2,NA,TGTGCCAGCAGCTTATCGCCTGGGCCCTACGAGCAGTACTTC,CASSLSPGPYEQYF
TRBJ2-1,17,NA,TRBV14,TRBD2,TGTGCCAGCAGCCAAGGCCGACTAGCGGGGGCCTACAATGAGCAGTTCTTC,CASSQGRLAGAYNEQFF
TRBJ2-5,16,NA,TRBV6-5,NA,TGTGCCAGCAGTTACTCTGGCGGGGGCCGCGGGGAGACCCAGTACTTC,CASSYSGGGRGETQYF
TRBJ1-4,17,NA,TRBV15,TRBD1,TGTGCCACCAGCAGAGATCCGGGGACAGCGGCTAATGAAAAACTGTTTTTT,CATSRDPGTAANEKLFF
TRBJ2-6,18,NA,TRBV7-6,NA,TGTGCCAGCAGCTCAGGTCCCAAGACTAGCTCTGGGGCCAACGTCCTGACTTTC,CASSSGPKTSSGANVLTF
TRBJ1-1,15,NA,TRBV5-6,NA,TGTGCCAGCAGCTCACGGACAAAAGGGAACACTGAAGCTTTCTTT,CASSSRTKGNTEAFF
TRBJ1-3,16,once,TRBV6-1,NA,TGTGCCAGCAGTGCTGATAGGTCAGGGAAGGGAAACACCATATATTTT,CASSADRSGKGNTIYF
TRBJ1-2,17,NA,TRBV4-3,TRBD1,TGCGCCAGCAGCCGCACAGGGGGCGGTTTATCCAACTATGGCTACACCTTC,CASSRTGGGLSNYGYTF
TRBJ1-1,14,NA,TRBV28,NA,TGTGCCAGCAGGCAAGGGGGGGTGAACACTGAAGCTTTCTTT,CASRQGGVNTEAFF
TRBJ1-4,18,NA,TRBV9,TRBD1,TGTGCCAGCAGCGTGGGGACAGCCACTCGAGGCATTTCAGAAAAACTGTTTTTT,CASSVGTATRGISEKLFF
TRBJ1-2,14,NA,TRBV7-9,TRBD1,TGTGCCAGCAGCTTAGGACAGGGCCTCTATGGCTACACCTTC,CASSLGQGLYGYTF
TRBJ1-2,17,once,TRBV5-1,TRBD1,TGCGCCAGCAGCCTCCAAACCGGGACAGGGTCTCTTTGGGGCTACACCTTC,CASSLQTGTGSLWGYTF
TRBJ1-1,14,NA,TRBV7-2,TRBD1,TGTGCCAGCAGCTTGGGACAGGGAAACACTGAAGCTTTCTTT,CASSLGQGNTEAFF
TRBJ2-5,15,NA,TRBV18,TRBD1,TGTGCCAGCTCACCAGGACAGGGAAACCAAGAGACCCAGTACTTC,CASSPGQGNQETQYF
TRBJ1-5,13,NA,TRBV6-5,TRBD1,TGTGCCAGCAGAGGGGACAGATATCAGCCCCAGCATTTT,CASRGDRYQPQHF
TRBJ2-1,16,NA,TRBV24-1,NA,TGTGCCACCAGTGATTTGTCCGGAGGCTCCTACAATGAGCAGTTCTTC,CATSDLSGGSYNEQFF
TRBJ1-1,16,NA,TRBV7-2,NA,TGTGCCAGCAGCCTCCCGGTCCGGGGGTCCCGCACTGAAGCTTTCTTT,CASSLPVRGSRTEAFF
TRBJ2-7,11,NA,TRBV5-4,NA,TGTGCCAGCAGCTTAGGAGGCGAGCAGTACTTC,CASSLGGEQYF